This record concerns one TCR beta chain sequence. This entry comes from a study of control samples from healthy donors and cancer patients. Method: immunoSEQ multiplex PCR; TCRdb's copy keeps in-frame clones and lacks some. The profile shows some 150,000 clones, under 95% of them singletons. The length of the CDR3 is 16 residues. V shed 4 bases and J shed 0 bases, with 15 bases lying between them. Germline-derived CDR1 and CDR2 are SGHRS and YFSETQ. The chain joins TRBV5-1 to TRBJ2-3; D possibly uses TRBD1 or TRBD2 (5 bases each). The sequence derives from a man aged 18 to 29 in good health. The sample taken for sequencing was blood. Here the CDR3 reads CASSGTADSSTDTQYF. The CDR3 DNA reads TGCGCCAGCAGCGGGACGGCGGATTCTAGCACAGATACGCAGTATTTT.